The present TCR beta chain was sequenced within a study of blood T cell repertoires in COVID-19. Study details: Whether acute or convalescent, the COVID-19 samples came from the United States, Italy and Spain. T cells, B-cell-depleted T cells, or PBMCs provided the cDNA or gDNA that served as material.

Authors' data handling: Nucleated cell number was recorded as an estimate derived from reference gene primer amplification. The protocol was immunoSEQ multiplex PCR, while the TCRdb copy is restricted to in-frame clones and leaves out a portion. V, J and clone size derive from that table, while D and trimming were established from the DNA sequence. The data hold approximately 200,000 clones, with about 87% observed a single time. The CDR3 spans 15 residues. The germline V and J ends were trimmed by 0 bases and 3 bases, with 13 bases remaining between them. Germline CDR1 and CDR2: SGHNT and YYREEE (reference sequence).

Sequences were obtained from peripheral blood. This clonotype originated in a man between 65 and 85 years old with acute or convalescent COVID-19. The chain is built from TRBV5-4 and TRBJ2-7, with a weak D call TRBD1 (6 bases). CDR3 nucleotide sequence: TGTGCCAGCAGCTTGGGGACAGCCACCAACTACGAGCAGTACTTC. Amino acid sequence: CASSLGTATNYEQYF.